These 30 T cell receptor beta chains share one sample of origin, sequenced in a study of T cells in Graves' hyperthyroidism and ophthalmopathy. There were TCR beta CDR3 regions amplified from RNA transcripts. When the TCR CDR3 underwent first-round RT-PCR, the HTBI primer set was used. TCRdb passed the multiplex PCR reads through MiXCR, listing each CDR3 protein once. Of approximately 600,000 distinct CDR3 sequences in the sample, roughly 13% are singletons; the top ten hold 5% to 7%. The sample consisted of blood. These receptor sequences come from a woman aged 25 to 45 with Graves' hyperthyroidism that later progressed to Graves' ophthalmopathy.

The chain joins TRBV9 to TRBJ2-2; weak D call: TRBD1 (5 bases). Per the germline V gene, CDR1 is SGDLS and CDR2 is YYNGEE. The V end was cut by 3 bases, the J end by 5 bases, with 8 bases between. The CDR3 sequence is 13 residues long. CDR3 in amino acids: CASSGTITGELFF. The CDR3 DNA sequence: TGTGCCAGCAGCGGGACAATAACCGGGGAGCTGTTTTTT.

This clonotype was seen repeatedly, ten times or more. V gene TRBV11-2 combines with J gene TRBJ2-1, with a possible D match to TRBD1 (6 bases). Germline loops: CDR1 SGHAT, CDR2 FQNNGV. V dropped 5 bases and J dropped 5 bases, with 19 bases sitting between them. The CDR3 spans 16 residues. In DNA form, the CDR3 reads TGTGCCAGCAGCCCCCAGGGCAGGGGAAGTCACAATGAGCAGTTCTTC. As protein: CASSPQGRGSHNEQFF.

At least ten counts were recorded for this clonotype. The chain is built from TRBV28 and TRBJ1-1; 7 nucleotides match TRBD1. The junction had 14 bases not matched to a gene; V was cut back by 4 bases and J by 3 bases. This CDR3 has 17 amino acids. Germline V CDR1 and CDR2: MDHEN, SYDVKM. The CDR3 spells CASSSTVMYRGDTEAFF. CDR3 nucleotides: TGTGCCAGCAGTTCCACGGTGATGTACAGGGGCGACACTGAAGCTTTCTTT.

The V gene is TRBV2, the J gene TRBJ2-3; 11 nucleotides align to TRBD2. Germline trimming cut 6 bases from V and 3 bases from J; bases unmatched to any gene: 8. Germline V gene sequence: CDR1 SNHLY, CDR2 FYNNEI. This CDR3 region has 16 residues. CDR3 DNA sequence: TGTGCCAGCAGCTACGGACTAGCGGGTCTAACAGATACGCAGTATTTT. As protein: CASSYGLAGLTDTQYF.

The chain recombines TRBV15 with TRBJ2-5; a weak D match, TRBD2 (6 bases). This CDR3 spans 15 amino acids. Germline loops: CDR1 LNHNV, CDR2 YYDKDF (reference sequence). With 2 bases removed from V and 3 bases from J, the gap between germline ends came to 13 bases. In DNA, the CDR3 is TGTGCCACCAGCAGACGAGCCGGGACTGAAGAGACCCAGTACTTC. Translated, it gives CATSRRAGTEETQYF.

This chain connects TRBV6-2 or TRBV6-3 to TRBJ1-2; perhaps TRBD1 as D (5 bases). This CDR3 is 14 amino acids long. V was pared by 6 bases and J by 8 bases, with 19 bases between. Germline V gene data show CDR1 as MNHEY and CDR2 as SVGEGT. CDR3 sequence (DNA): TGTGCCAGCAGGGGGGGTGGCCCACTATTAGGCTACACCTTC. It encodes CASRGGGPLLGYTF.

To note about this clonotype: This clone may be a read error of a much larger clone one base away. The chain employs TRBV6-2 or TRBV6-3 and TRBJ1-2; D gene ambiguous. Germline CDR1 and CDR2: MNHEY and SVGEGT. CDR3 length: 15 amino acids. V was pared by 2 bases and J by 5 bases, with 15 bases between. The CDR3, as DNA: TGTGCCAGCAGTTACCATGGAAGTGGAGGATATGGCTACACCTTC. Residues: CASSYHGSGGYGYTF.

Note on this clonotype: Possible read error: a much larger clone is one base away. The genes are TRBV30 and TRBJ2-5; the D gene is possibly TRBD1 (7 bases). Looked up from germline, CDR1 is GTSNPN and CDR2 is SVGIG (reference sequence). V lost 4 bases and J 5 bases, leaving 20 bases between the germline ends. The length of the CDR3 is 15 residues. The chain's CDR3 is CAWTEVGRGVETQYF. CDR3 nucleotides: TGTGCCTGGACTGAGGTTGGCAGGGGGGTTGAGACCCAGTACTTC.

This clonotype occurred many times. This sequence joins TRBV12-5 and TRBJ1-1, with a tentative D call TRBD1 (5 bases). Trimming took 5 bases from V and 7 from J, leaving 17 bases between them. This CDR3 spans 14 amino acids. Per germline, CDR1 LGHNT and CDR2 FRNRAP. CDR3 in DNA: TGTGCTAGTGGTAGAGGGACTCAGCAATTTGAAGCTTTCTTT. It specifies CASGRGTQQFEAFF.

On this clonotype: Since a much larger clone is just one base distant, this may be a read error. The J gene is TRBJ2-1, the V gene TRBV6-1; possibly TRBD2 for D (5 bases). V lost 8 bases, J lost 5 bases, and 10 bases lay in between. CDR3 length: 12 residues. CDR1 and CDR2 from the germline V gene are MNHNS and SASEGT. CDR3 in amino acids: CASGLLDNEQFF. The CDR3, as DNA: TGTGCCAGCGGACTCCTCGACAATGAGCAGTTCTTC.

This chain links TRBV4-1 with TRBJ1-4; D not certain. The CDR3 covers 14 residues. The V end was cut by 3 bases, the J end by 6 bases, with 11 bases between. Germline-derived CDR1 and CDR2 are MGHRA and YSYEKL. The CDR3, as DNA: TGCGCCAGCAGCCAGAGTCAGGTTGATGAAAAACTGTTTTTT. Amino acids: CASSQSQVDEKLFF.

This clonotype was picked up many times. CDR3 coding DNA: TGCAGTGCTAGACACACCGGGACAGGGGGCTACAATGAGCAGTTCTTC. The encoded protein is CSARHTGTGGYNEQFF. The gene calls are TRBV20-1 and TRBJ2-1, with 11 bases fitting TRBD1. The V segment lost 2 bases and the J segment 3 bases; nucleotides outside the gene matches: 6. The CDR3 contains 16 residues. The germline gives CDR1 DFQATT, CDR2 SNEGSKA (reference sequence).

This clonotype was counted between two and nine times. The CDR3 nucleotides read TGTGCCAGCAGCGTAGCTGTGGCGCCATACGATGGAGAGACCCAGTACTTC. It is translated as CASSVAVAPYDGETQYF. The J gene is TRBJ2-5, the V gene TRBV9, with D unresolved. V was trimmed by 0 bases and J by 4 bases, leaving 19 bases between them. This CDR3 is 17 amino acids long. CDR1 is SGDLS and CDR2 is YYNGEE in the germline V gene.

The genes are TRBV30 and TRBJ1-1; D not resolved. V lost 2 bases and J lost 6, with 16 bases in between. CDR3 length equals 14 residues. Germline V gene lookup returns CDR1 GTSNPN and CDR2 SVGIG (reference sequence). CDR3: CAWSRGQLTPEAFF. In DNA form, the CDR3 reads TGTGCCTGGAGTAGAGGTCAGTTAACCCCTGAAGCTTTCTTT.

This clonotype occurred a few times. Since a much larger clone is just one base distant, this may be a read error. This chain joins TRBV12-3 or TRBV12-4 and TRBJ1-6; no definite D call. V lost 5 bases and J lost 12, with 14 bases in between. The CDR3 spans 13 residues. The CDR3 sequence: CASSLTSDRPLHF. CDR3 nucleotides: TGTGCCAGCAGTCTCACTTCAGACCGACCCCTCCACTTT.

This clonotype was counted only a few times. The V and J genes are TRBV6-1 and TRBJ2-1; D gene unclear. V was pared by 0 bases and J by 2 bases, with 11 bases between. Germline CDR1 and CDR2: MNHNS and SASEGT. CDR3 length: 16 amino acids. The CDR3, as DNA: TGTGCCAGCAGTGAAGCGTCAGTTCTTCCCTACAATGAGCAGTTCTTC. Protein: CASSEASVLPYNEQFF.

This chain links TRBV3-1 with TRBJ2-2; TRBD2 matches at 7 bases. Germline trimming cut 1 base from V and 4 bases from J; bases unmatched to any gene: 3. This CDR3 is built from 15 residues. Germline CDR1 and CDR2: LGHDT and YNNKEL (reference sequence). The CDR3 protein is CASSQGLAVTGELFF. The CDR3 coding sequence is TGTGCCAGCAGCCAAGGGCTAGCGGTCACCGGGGAGCTGTTTTTT.

This clonotype was seen repeatedly, ten times or more. This rearrangement joins TRBV4-1 to TRBJ1-5, with unresolved D. Trimming stripped 4 bases from V and 1 base from J, with 5 bases between. The CDR3 is 13 amino acids. CDR1 and CDR2 from the germline V gene are MGHRA and YSYEKL. The CDR3 reads CASSPQSNQPQHF. In DNA, the CDR3 is TGCGCCAGCAGCCCGCAGAGCAATCAGCCCCAGCATTTT.

This clonotype was observed at least ten times. The chain carries TRBV6-2 or TRBV6-3 and TRBJ1-5, with unresolved D. CDR3 length equals 19 residues. V shed 0 bases and J shed 0 bases, with 18 bases lying between them. Germline-derived CDR1 and CDR2 are MNHEY and SVGEGT. CDR3 loop: CASSYSFEGGRASNQPQHF. The DNA for the CDR3 is TGTGCCAGCAGTTACTCTTTCGAGGGAGGTCGGGCTAGCAATCAGCCCCAGCATTTT.

Turning to this clonotype: With a much larger clone just one base away, this may be a read error. V is TRBV6-5 and J is TRBJ2-7, with 7 bases that match TRBD2. CDR3 length: 15 amino acids. Germline V gives CDR1 MNHEY, CDR2 SVGAGI. J was trimmed by 2 bases and V by 0 bases; bases with no gene match: 4. DNA for the CDR3: TGTGCCAGCAGTTACTCGACTAGCAGCCCCTACGAGCAGTACTTC. Amino acid sequence: CASSYSTSSPYEQYF.

The chain employs TRBV5-1 and TRBJ2-1; no clear D gene. The CDR3 runs 14 residues. With 0 bases removed from V and 5 bases from J, the gap between germline ends came to 9 bases. Germline V lookup: CDR1 SGHRS, CDR2 YFSETQ. CDR3 sequence: CASSLADANNEQFF. The CDR3 bases are TGCGCCAGCAGCTTGGCGGACGCCAACAATGAGCAGTTCTTC.

This clonotype was seen only a few times. This chain joins TRBV27 and TRBJ2-2; 7 bases agree with TRBD2. V lost 6 bases to trimming and J lost 4 bases; unmatched junction nucleotides: 11. This CDR3 is 16 amino acids long. Germline V CDR1 and CDR2: MNHEY, SMNVEV (reference sequence). This CDR3 is CASRPRLADATGELFF. The CDR3 region has the DNA TGTGCCAGCAGACCCAGGCTAGCGGACGCCACCGGGGAGCTGTTTTTT.

The V call is TRBV6-1, the J call TRBJ2-1, with D perhaps TRBD2 (5 bases). V lost 5 bases and J 10 bases, leaving 15 bases between the germline ends. This CDR3 contains 13 residues. Germline V gene data show CDR1 as MNHNS and CDR2 as SASEGT. CDR3: CASSQPPGSEQFF. The CDR3 DNA is TGTGCCAGCAGTCAGCCTCCGGGGAGCGAGCAGTTCTTC.

This clonotype was counted many times. The chain uses TRBV4-1 and TRBJ1-2, with D maybe TRBD1 (5 bases). From germline, CDR1 is MGHRA and CDR2 YSYEKL. The CDR3 runs 15 residues. Trimming removed 0 bases at V and 1 base at J, with 9 bases between. CDR3 coding DNA: TGCGCCAGCAGCCAAGATTGGGGGGATAACTATGGCTACACCTTC. Translated: CASSQDWGDNYGYTF.

This clonotype was seen more than once but under ten times. V usage is TRBV11-2 and J usage is TRBJ1-3; D possibly corresponds to TRBD1 (5 bases). The CDR3 runs to 20 residues. Trimming pared 3 bases from V and 0 bases from J, leaving 24 bases between. Germline V lookup: CDR1 SGHAT, CDR2 FQNNGV. The CDR3 DNA reads as TGTGCCAGCAGCTTGTGGGTTCCCCGGGACGGAAGAGTCTCTGGAAACACCATATATTTT. Residues: CASSLWVPRDGRVSGNTIYF.

Many counts were recorded for this clonotype. This sequence joins TRBV19 and TRBJ1-4, with D unresolved. V was shortened by 4 bases and J by 2 bases, with 11 bases between the two germline ends. The CDR3 consists of 15 residues. Germline-derived CDR1 and CDR2 are LNHDA and SQIVND (reference sequence). The CDR3 nucleotides are TGTGCCAGTAGTACGCCGGCCCCGACTAATGAAAAACTGTTTTTT. This sequence encodes CASSTPAPTNEKLFF.

This clonotype was detected once. The genes are TRBV12-3 or TRBV12-4 and TRBJ2-1, with 7 bases identical to TRBD2. J lost 3 bases, V lost 3 bases, and 5 bases had no gene match. This CDR3 comprises 15 residues. CDR3: CASSLRVAGYNEQFF. DNA of the CDR3: TGTGCCAGCAGTTTGAGGGTAGCGGGCTACAATGAGCAGTTCTTC.

The chain couples TRBV13 to TRBJ2-7; 8 positions match TRBD1. With 2 bases clipped from V and 5 bases from J, the junction kept 5 bases outside the gene matches. The CDR3 is 14 amino acids. Germline assignment: CDR1 PRHDT and CDR2 FYEKMQ (reference sequence). The CDR3 is CASSLYDRGDEQYF. The CDR3 DNA reads TGTGCCAGCAGCTTATATGACAGGGGCGACGAGCAGTACTTC.

V gene TRBV9 combines with J gene TRBJ2-1; no definite D call. This CDR3 has 12 amino acids. Germline V gives CDR1 SGDLS, CDR2 YYNGEE. V lost 1 base and J 9 bases, leaving 8 bases between the germline ends. The DNA of the CDR3 is TGTGCCAGCAGCGTACCTAGAGGTGAGCAGTTCTTC. It encodes CASSVPRGEQFF.

This clonotype appeared a few times. The rearrangement uses TRBV7-8 and TRBJ1-3, with 9 positions matching TRBD1. CDR3 length: 15 amino acids. J gave up 2 bases and V 6 bases, and 5 bases lay outside the gene matches. Germline CDR1 and CDR2: SGHVS and FQNEAQ. CDR3 sequence (DNA): TGTGCCAGCAGTCCACAGGGGGCAGCTGGAAACACCATATATTTT. Protein sequence: CASSPQGAAGNTIYF.